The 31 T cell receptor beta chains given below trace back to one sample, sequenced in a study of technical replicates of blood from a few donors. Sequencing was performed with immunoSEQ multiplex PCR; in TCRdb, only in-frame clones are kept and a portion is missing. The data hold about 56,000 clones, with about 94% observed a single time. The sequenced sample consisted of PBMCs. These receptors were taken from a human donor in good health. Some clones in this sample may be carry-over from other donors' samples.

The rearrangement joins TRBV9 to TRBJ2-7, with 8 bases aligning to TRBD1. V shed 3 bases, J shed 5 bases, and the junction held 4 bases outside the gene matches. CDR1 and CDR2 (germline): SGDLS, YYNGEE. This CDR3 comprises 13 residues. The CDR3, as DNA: TGTGCCAGCAGCGCTGGACAGGGCAACGAGCAGTACTTC. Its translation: CASSAGQGNEQYF.

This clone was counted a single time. CDR3 loop: CASTPQGSGANVLTF. The CDR3 DNA reads as TGTGCCAGCACTCCGCAGGGCTCTGGGGCCAACGTCCTGACTTTC. The V and J genes are TRBV6-1 and TRBJ2-6, with D perhaps matching TRBD1 (5 bases). V lost 7 bases to trimming and J lost 0 bases, with 10 bases between them. The CDR3 has 15 residues. Per the germline V gene, CDR1 is MNHNS and CDR2 is SASEGT.

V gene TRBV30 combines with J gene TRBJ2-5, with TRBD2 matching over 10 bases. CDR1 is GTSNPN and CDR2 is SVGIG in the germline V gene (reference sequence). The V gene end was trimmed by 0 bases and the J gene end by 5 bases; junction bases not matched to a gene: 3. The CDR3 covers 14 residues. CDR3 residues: CAWSVAGGGETQYF. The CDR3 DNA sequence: TGTGCCTGGAGTGTAGCGGGAGGGGGGGAGACCCAGTACTTC.

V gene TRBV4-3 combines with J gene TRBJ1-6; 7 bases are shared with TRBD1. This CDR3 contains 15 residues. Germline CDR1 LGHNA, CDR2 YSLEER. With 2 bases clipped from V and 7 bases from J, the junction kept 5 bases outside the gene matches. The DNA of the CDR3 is TGCGCCAGCAGCCAAAATCCGGGACAGAATTCACCCCTCCACTTT. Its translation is CASSQNPGQNSPLHF.

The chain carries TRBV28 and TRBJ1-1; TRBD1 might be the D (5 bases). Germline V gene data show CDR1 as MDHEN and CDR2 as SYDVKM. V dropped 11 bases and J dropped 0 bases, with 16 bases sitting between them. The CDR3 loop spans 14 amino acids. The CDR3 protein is CAAGVLELNTEAFF. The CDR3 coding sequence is TGTGCCGCGGGGGTCCTGGAGTTGAACACTGAAGCTTTCTTT.

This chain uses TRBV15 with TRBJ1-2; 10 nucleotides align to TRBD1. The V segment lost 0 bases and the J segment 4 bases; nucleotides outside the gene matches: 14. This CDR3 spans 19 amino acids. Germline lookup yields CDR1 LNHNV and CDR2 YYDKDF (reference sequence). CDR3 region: CATSRETRPTGGPGYGYTF. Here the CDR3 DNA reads TGTGCCACCAGCAGAGAGACTAGACCGACAGGGGGCCCCGGCTATGGCTACACCTTC.

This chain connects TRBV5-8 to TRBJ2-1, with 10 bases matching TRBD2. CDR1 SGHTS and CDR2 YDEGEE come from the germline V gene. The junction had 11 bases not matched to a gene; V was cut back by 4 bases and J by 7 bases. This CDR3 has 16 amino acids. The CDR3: CASSTLGLAGDNEQFF. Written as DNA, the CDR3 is TGTGCCAGCAGCACCTTGGGGCTAGCGGGAGATAATGAGCAGTTCTTC.

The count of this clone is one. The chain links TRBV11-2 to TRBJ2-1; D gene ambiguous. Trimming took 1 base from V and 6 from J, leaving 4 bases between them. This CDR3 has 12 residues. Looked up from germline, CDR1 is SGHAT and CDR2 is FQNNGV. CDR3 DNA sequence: TGTGCCAGCAGCTTAGTTCGCAATGAGCAGTTCTTC. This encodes CASSLVRNEQFF.

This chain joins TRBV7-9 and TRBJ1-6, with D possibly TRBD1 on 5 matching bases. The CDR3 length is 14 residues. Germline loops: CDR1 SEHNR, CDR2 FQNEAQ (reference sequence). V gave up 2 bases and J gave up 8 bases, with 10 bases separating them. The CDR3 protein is CASSLSGNYSPLHF. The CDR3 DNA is TGTGCCAGCAGCTTATCAGGGAATTATTCACCCCTCCACTTT.

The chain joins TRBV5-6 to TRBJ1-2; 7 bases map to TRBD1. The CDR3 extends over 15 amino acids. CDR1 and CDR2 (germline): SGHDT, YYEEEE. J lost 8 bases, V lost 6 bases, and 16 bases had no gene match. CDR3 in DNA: TGTGCCAGCACTACCAAACAGGGGAGAAGGCCCGGCTACACCTTC. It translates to CASTTKQGRRPGYTF.

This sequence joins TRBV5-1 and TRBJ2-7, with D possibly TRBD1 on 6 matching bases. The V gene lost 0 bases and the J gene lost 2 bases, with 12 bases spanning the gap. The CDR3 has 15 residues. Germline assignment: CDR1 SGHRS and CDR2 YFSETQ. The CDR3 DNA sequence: TGCGCCAGCAGCTTGGTGGGGGCCGCCCCCTACGAGCAGTACTTC. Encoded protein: CASSLVGAAPYEQYF.

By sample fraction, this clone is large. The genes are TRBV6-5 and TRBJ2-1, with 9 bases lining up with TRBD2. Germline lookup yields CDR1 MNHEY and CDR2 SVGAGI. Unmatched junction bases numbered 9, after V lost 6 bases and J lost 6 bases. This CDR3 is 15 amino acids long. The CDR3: CASSPTGTSRNEQFF. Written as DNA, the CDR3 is TGTGCCAGCAGCCCGACCGGGACTAGCCGCAATGAGCAGTTCTTC.

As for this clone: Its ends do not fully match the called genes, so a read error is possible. The CDR3 is CAVRETGEGNTIYF. CDR3 nucleotides: TGTGCCGTCAGGGAGACAGGAGAAGGAAACACCATATATTTT. The chain couples TRBV10-3 to TRBJ1-3; TRBD1 might be the D (6 bases). The CDR3 totals 14 residues. The germline CDR1 and CDR2 sequences are ENHRY and SYGVKD.

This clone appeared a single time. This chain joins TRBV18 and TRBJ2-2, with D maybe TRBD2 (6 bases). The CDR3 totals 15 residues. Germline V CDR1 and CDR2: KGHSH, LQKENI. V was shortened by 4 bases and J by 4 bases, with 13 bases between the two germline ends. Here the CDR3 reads CASSRQGLITGELFF. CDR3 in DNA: TGTGCCAGCTCACGCCAGGGACTGATCACCGGGGAGCTGTTTTTT.

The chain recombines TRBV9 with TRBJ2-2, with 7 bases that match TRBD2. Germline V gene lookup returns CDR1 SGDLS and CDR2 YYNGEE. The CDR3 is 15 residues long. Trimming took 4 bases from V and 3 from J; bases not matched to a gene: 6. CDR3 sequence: CASSPPAGYTGELFF. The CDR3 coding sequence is TGTGCCAGCAGCCCCCCAGCGGGATACACCGGGGAGCTGTTTTTT. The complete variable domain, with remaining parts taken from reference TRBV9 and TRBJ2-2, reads DSGVTQTPKHLITATGQRVTLRCSPRSGDLSVYWYQQSLDQGLQFLIQYYNGEERAKGNILERFSAQQFPDLHSELNLSSLELGDSALYFCASSPPAGYTGELFFGEGSRLTVL.

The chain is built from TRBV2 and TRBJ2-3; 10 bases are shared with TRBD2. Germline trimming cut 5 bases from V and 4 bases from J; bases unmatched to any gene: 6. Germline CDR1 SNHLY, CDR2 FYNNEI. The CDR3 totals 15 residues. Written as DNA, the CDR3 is TGTGCCAGCAGTCGGACTAGCGGAGCTTCAGATACGCAGTATTTT. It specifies CASSRTSGASDTQYF.

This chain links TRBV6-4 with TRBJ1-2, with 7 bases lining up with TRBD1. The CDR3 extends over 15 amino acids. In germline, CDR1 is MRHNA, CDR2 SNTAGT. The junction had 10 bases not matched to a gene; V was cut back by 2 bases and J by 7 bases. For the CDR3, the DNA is TGTGCCAGCAGTGACGGTTTAGGGGGCAGCAGTGGCTACACCTTC. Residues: CASSDGLGGSSGYTF.

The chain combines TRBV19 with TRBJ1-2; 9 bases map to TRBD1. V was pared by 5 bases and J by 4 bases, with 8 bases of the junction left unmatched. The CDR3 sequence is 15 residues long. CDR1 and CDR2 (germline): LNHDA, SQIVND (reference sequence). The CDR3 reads CASSSRDRVGYGYTF. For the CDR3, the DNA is TGTGCCAGTAGTTCGAGGGACAGGGTCGGCTATGGCTACACCTTC.

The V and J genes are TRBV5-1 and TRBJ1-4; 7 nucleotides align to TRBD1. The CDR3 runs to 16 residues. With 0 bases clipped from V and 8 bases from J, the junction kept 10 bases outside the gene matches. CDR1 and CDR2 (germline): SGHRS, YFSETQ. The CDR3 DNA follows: TGCGCCAGCAGCTTGGGAATTGACAGGGCTCGGGAAAAACTGTTTTTT. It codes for CASSLGIDRAREKLFF.

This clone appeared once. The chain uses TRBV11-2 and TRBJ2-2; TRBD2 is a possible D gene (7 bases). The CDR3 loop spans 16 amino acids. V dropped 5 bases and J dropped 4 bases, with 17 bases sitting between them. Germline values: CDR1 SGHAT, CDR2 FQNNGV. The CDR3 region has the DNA TGTGCCAGCAGCCCTTTCGGGGGGCTGGGCACCGGGGAGCTGTTTTTT. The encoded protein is CASSPFGGLGTGELFF.

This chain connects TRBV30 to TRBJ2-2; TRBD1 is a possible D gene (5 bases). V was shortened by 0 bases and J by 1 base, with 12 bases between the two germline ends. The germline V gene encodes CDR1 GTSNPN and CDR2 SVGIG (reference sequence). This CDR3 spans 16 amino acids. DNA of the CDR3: TGTGCCTGGAGTGTAATTGCAGGGTGGAACACCGGGGAGCTGTTTTTT. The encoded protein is CAWSVIAGWNTGELFF.

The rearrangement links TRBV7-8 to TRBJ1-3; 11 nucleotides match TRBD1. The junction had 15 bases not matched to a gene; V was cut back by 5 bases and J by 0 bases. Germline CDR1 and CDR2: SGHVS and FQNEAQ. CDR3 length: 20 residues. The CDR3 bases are TGTGCCAGCAGCCCCAGGGTAGGGGACAGGGGGTCCCTCTCTGGAAACACCATATATTTT. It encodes CASSPRVGDRGSLSGNTIYF.

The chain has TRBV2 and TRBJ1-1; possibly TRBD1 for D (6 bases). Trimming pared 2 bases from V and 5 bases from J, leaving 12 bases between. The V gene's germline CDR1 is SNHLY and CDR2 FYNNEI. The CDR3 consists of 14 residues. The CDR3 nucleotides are TGTGCCAGCAGTGAATGGGGGCAAGGAACTGAAGCTTTCTTT. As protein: CASSEWGQGTEAFF.

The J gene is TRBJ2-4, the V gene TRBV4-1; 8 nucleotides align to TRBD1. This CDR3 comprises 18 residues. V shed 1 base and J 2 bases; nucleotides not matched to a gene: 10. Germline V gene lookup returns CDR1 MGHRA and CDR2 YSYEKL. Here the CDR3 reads CASSQGRAQGASKNIQYF. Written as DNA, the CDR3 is TGCGCCAGCAGCCAAGGAAGGGCGCAGGGGGCGTCCAAAAACATTCAGTACTTC.

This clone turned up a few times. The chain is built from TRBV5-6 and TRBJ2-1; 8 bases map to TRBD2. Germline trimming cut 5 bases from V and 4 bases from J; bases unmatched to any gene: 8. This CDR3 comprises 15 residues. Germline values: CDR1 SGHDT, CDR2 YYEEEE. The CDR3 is CASRLGREGYNEQFF. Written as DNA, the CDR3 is TGTGCCAGCAGATTAGGACGGGAGGGATACAATGAGCAGTTCTTC.

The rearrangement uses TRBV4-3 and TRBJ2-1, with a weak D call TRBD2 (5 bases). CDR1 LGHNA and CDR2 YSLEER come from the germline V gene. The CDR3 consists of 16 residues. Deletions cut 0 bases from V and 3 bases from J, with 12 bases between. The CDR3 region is CASSQETDSFYNEQFF. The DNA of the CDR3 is TGCGCCAGCAGCCAAGAAACGGACTCCTTCTACAATGAGCAGTTCTTC.

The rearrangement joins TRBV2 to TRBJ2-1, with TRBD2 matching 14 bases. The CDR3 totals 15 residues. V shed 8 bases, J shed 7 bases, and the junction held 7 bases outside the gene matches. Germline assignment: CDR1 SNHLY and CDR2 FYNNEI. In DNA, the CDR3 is TGTGCCAGCGATCGACTAGCGGGGGGGACGAATGAGCAGTTCTTC. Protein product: CASDRLAGGTNEQFF.

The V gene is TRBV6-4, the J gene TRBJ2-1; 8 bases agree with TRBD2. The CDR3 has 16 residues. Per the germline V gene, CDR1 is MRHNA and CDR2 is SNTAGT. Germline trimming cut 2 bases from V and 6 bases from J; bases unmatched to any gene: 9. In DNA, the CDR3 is TGTGCCAGCAGTGACGGGGTTGGCGGGGGGCCCAATGAGCAGTTCTTC. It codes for CASSDGVGGGPNEQFF.

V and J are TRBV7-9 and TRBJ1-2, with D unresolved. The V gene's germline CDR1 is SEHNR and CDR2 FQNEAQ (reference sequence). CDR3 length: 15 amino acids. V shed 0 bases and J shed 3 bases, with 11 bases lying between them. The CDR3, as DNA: TGTGCCAGCAGCTTAGCCCTGGCAGGTCACTATGGCTACACCTTC. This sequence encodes CASSLALAGHYGYTF.

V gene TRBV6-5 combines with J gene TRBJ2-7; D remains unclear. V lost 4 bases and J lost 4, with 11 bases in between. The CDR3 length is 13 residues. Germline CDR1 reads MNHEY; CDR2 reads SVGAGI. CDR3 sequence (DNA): TGTGCCAGCAGTTTTCGAGCCCGATACGAGCAGTACTTC. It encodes CASSFRARYEQYF.

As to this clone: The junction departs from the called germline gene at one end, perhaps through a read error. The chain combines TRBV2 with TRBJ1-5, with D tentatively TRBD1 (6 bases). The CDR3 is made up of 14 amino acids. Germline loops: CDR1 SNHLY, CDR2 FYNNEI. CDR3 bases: TGTGCCAGCAATGAACAGGGCATGTTTCAGCCCCAGCATTTT. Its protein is CASNEQGMFQPQHF.